This passage covers 3 T cell receptor beta chains from one sample sequenced in a study of technical replicates of blood from several donors. Generated by immunoSEQ multiplex PCR, the TCRdb table keeps only in-frame clones and is missing some. The data contain 45,000 to 60,000 clones, just over 85% of them singletons. Sequenced: PBMCs. The receptors stem from a human donor in good health. Some clones in this sample may be carry-over from other donors' samples.

This clone was counted only a few times. This chain joins TRBV13 and TRBJ2-5; 8 nucleotides align to TRBD1. This CDR3 contains 14 residues. V shed 5 bases, J shed 4 bases, and the junction held 6 bases outside the gene matches. CDR1 is PRHDT, CDR2 FYEKMQ, per germline (reference sequence). In DNA, the CDR3 is TGTGCCAGCAGCCTGTCGACAGGGGCAGAGACCCAGTACTTC. Encoded protein: CASSLSTGAETQYF.

In this sample, this clone turned up a few times. The rearrangement joins TRBV9 to TRBJ2-5, with TRBD2 matching over 7 bases. V shed 4 bases, J shed 2 bases, and the junction held 14 bases outside the gene matches. Germline CDR1 reads SGDLS; CDR2 reads YYNGEE. This CDR3 has 17 residues. The CDR3 protein is CASSPGVGGRIQETQYF. In DNA form, the CDR3 reads TGTGCCAGCAGCCCAGGAGTGGGCGGGAGAATTCAAGAGACCCAGTACTTC.

The chain recombines TRBV4-1 with TRBJ2-7; TRBD2 matches 10 bases. This CDR3 is 17 amino acids long. Germline V CDR1 and CDR2: MGHRA, YSYEKL. V gave up 0 bases and J gave up 0 bases; unmatched junction bases: 5. The CDR3, as DNA: TGCGCCAGCAGCCAAGATCGGGGGACTAGCGACTCCTACGAGCAGTACTTC. This sequence encodes CASSQDRGTSDSYEQYF.